A single sample is the source of the 26 T cell receptor beta chains below, sequenced in a study of T cells after yellow fever vaccination. MiXCR, applied by TCRdb to the 5' RACE reads, yields one record per CDR3 protein. The sample has more than 95,000 distinct CDR3 sequences, under 8.5% seen once; the top ten hold roughly 2.5%. Specimen: CD4+ T cells sorted from PBMCs, collected 10 days after the first yellow fever vaccination. These TCRs come from a man aged 18 to 30 who received the YFV17D yellow fever vaccine.

This clonotype was counted at least ten times. The J gene is TRBJ1-2, the V gene TRBV7-3; D is possibly TRBD1 (6 bases). The V and J ends lost 2 bases and 6 bases respectively, with 13 bases between them. The CDR3 runs to 14 residues. Germline CDR1 SGHTA, CDR2 FQGTGA. The CDR3 DNA reads TGTGCCAGCAGCTTAGGGCAGGGGATCAATGGCTACACCTTC. It specifies CASSLGQGINGYTF.

In its sample, this clonotype was seen many times. This rearrangement joins TRBV24-1 to TRBJ2-5, with D perhaps matching TRBD2 (6 bases). Germline CDR1 and CDR2: KGHDR and SFDVKD. Trimming left V 3 bases short and J 5 bases short, with 15 bases between. CDR3 size: 15 residues. CDR3 amino acids: CATSDPQSSGETQYF. For the CDR3, the DNA is TGTGCCACCAGTGATCCTCAATCGAGCGGGGAGACCCAGTACTTC.

This clonotype was seen repeatedly, ten times or more. The chain links TRBV5-1 to TRBJ1-6, with 7 bases matching TRBD1. This CDR3 has 15 amino acids. Germline trimming cut 0 bases from V and 7 bases from J; bases unmatched to any gene: 4. Per the germline V gene, CDR1 is SGHRS and CDR2 is YFSETQ. The CDR3 DNA sequence: TGCGCCAGCAGCTTGGGAGGGGGCAGGAATTCACCCCTCCACTTT. This translates into CASSLGGGRNSPLHF.

In its sample, this clonotype was seen many times. This chain connects TRBV10-3 to TRBJ1-2; 7 positions match TRBD1. This CDR3 has 14 residues. Germline lookup yields CDR1 ENHRY and CDR2 SYGVKD. J lost 5 bases, V lost 6 bases, and 9 bases had no gene match. The CDR3 DNA sequence: TGTGCCATCAGCGCCCTGGAGGGGGCGTATGGCTACACCTTC. This codes for CAISALEGAYGYTF.

In this sample, this clonotype turned up many times. The J gene is TRBJ2-1, the V gene TRBV2, with 8 bases lining up with TRBD1. There are 16 residues in the CDR3. V shed 2 bases and J 5 bases; nucleotides not matched to a gene: 8. The germline gives CDR1 SNHLY, CDR2 FYNNEI. The CDR3 DNA reads TGTGCCAGCAGTGAACCCCGGGACAGGCGAGACAATGAGCAGTTCTTC. Its translation is CASSEPRDRRDNEQFF.

V is TRBV28 and J is TRBJ1-1; D gene ambiguous. The CDR3 runs to 13 residues. The ends were cut back, 3 bases at V and 0 bases at J, with 5 bases in the middle. Germline V lookup: CDR1 MDHEN, CDR2 SYDVKM. CDR3 bases: TGTGCCAGCAGTTTCCCCCTGAACACTGAAGCTTTCTTT. Protein sequence: CASSFPLNTEAFF.

This clonotype has at least ten counts. This rearrangement joins TRBV5-1 to TRBJ2-7; TRBD2 aligns across 8 bases. The V gene end was trimmed by 4 bases and the J gene end by 4 bases; junction bases not matched to a gene: 4. The germline V gene has CDR1 SGHRS and CDR2 YFSETQ. CDR3 length: 13 amino acids. CDR3 amino acids: CASSRGGPYEQYF. The CDR3 coding sequence is TGCGCCAGCAGCCGGGGGGGCCCGTACGAGCAGTACTTC.

This clonotype was found many times. As DNA, the CDR3 is TGTGCCAGCAGCGTAGGCCACGGAGGAATTACAGATAATGAAAAACTGTTTTTT. Its protein product is CASSVGHGGITDNEKLFF. The chain combines TRBV9 with TRBJ1-4; the D is unclear. From germline, CDR1 is SGDLS and CDR2 YYNGEE. Trimming stripped 0 bases from V and 4 bases from J, with 19 bases between. CDR3 length: 18 residues.

This clonotype was recorded at least ten times. The chain carries TRBV7-2 and TRBJ2-5, with unresolved D. The length of the CDR3 is 15 residues. Germline values: CDR1 SGHTA, CDR2 FQGNSA. The V end lost 3 bases, the J end lost 0 bases, and 11 bases lay between the germline ends. Here the CDR3 DNA reads TGTGCCAGCAGCTTTCTGTCCGTATACCAAGAGACCCAGTACTTC. The encoded protein is CASSFLSVYQETQYF.

The chain recombines TRBV11-2 with TRBJ1-2; 7 bases are a match to TRBD1. There are 18 residues in the CDR3. The V gene end was trimmed by 1 base and the J gene end by 0 bases; junction bases not matched to a gene: 11. Germline values: CDR1 SGHAT, CDR2 FQNNGV. DNA of the CDR3: TGTGCCAGCAGCTTAGTAGTAGGGACAGCTACTACTAACTATGGCTACACCTTC. This encodes CASSLVVGTATTNYGYTF.

This clonotype was seen many times. This rearrangement joins TRBV15 to TRBJ2-2; D gene unclear. The germline V gene encodes CDR1 LNHNV and CDR2 YYDKDF (reference sequence). Trimming removed 1 base at V and 4 bases at J, with 4 bases between. CDR3 size: 13 residues. The CDR3 nucleotides are TGTGCCACCAGCAGAGTCCGCACCGGGGAGCTGTTTTTT. Protein product: CATSRVRTGELFF.

The table lists this clonotype with many counts. V usage is TRBV28 and J usage is TRBJ1-2; the match to TRBD1 covers 7 bases. The germline V gene has CDR1 MDHEN and CDR2 SYDVKM. V lost 7 bases and J lost 8; bases outside the gene matches: 7. The length of the CDR3 is 12 residues. CDR3 DNA: TGTGCCAGCACTCAGGGGGGCGTAGGCTACACCTTC. It codes for CASTQGGVGYTF.

This clonotype showed up many times. V gene TRBV5-1 combines with J gene TRBJ2-1; D ambiguous. The CDR3 loop spans 13 amino acids. Germline CDR1 reads SGHRS; CDR2 reads YFSETQ. V lost 7 bases and J 5 bases, leaving 13 bases between the germline ends. The chain's CDR3 is CASAWSQDNEQFF. The DNA of the CDR3 is TGCGCCAGCGCTTGGTCTCAGGACAATGAGCAGTTCTTC.

This clonotype occurred a few times. The rearrangement joins TRBV6-5 to TRBJ2-2, with TRBD2 matching 9 bases. There are 18 residues in the CDR3. V lost 5 bases, J lost 6 bases, and 16 bases stayed unmatched. Looked up from germline, CDR1 is MNHEY and CDR2 is SVGAGI. The CDR3 sequence: CASSNKMLAGSLSGELFF. CDR3 nucleotides: TGTGCCAGCAGTAACAAGATGCTAGCGGGGTCCCTCTCCGGGGAGCTGTTTTTT.

This clonotype appeared many times. V gene TRBV5-6 combines with J gene TRBJ2-5; D remains ambiguous. Germline V gives CDR1 SGHDT, CDR2 YYEEEE. Trimming took 7 bases from V and 0 from J, leaving 13 bases between them. The CDR3 has 14 residues. The CDR3 loop is CASGFLPYQETQYF. For the CDR3, the DNA is TGTGCCAGCGGTTTCTTACCGTACCAAGAGACCCAGTACTTC.

Many counts were recorded for this clonotype. The gene calls are TRBV2 and TRBJ2-2; D is uncertain. V dropped 1 base and J dropped 0 bases, with 9 bases sitting between them. The CDR3 has 16 residues. From germline, CDR1 is SNHLY and CDR2 FYNNEI. CDR3 residues: CASSEGLSTNTGELFF. The CDR3, as DNA: TGTGCCAGCAGTGAAGGTCTCTCTACGAACACCGGGGAGCTGTTTTTT. Based on the CDR3 plus reference TRBV2 and TRBJ2-2, the full variable domain is EPEVTQTPSHQVTQMGQEVILRCVPISNHLYFYWYRQILGQKVEFLVSFYNNEISEKSEIFDDQFSVERPDGSNFTLKIRSTKLEDSAMYFCASSEGLSTNTGELFFGEGSRLTVL.

This clonotype was detected many times. This chain links TRBV6-5 with TRBJ2-5; possible D gene TRBD1, 5 bases. Trimming cost V 7 bases and J 1 base, with 13 bases left between them. Germline CDR1 reads MNHEY; CDR2 reads SVGAGI. The CDR3 totals 14 residues. The CDR3 spells CASKTDSRQETQYF. As DNA, the CDR3 is TGTGCCAGCAAAACTGACAGTCGCCAAGAGACCCAGTACTTC.

Comment on this clonotype: Being one base from a much bigger clone, this may be a read error. The CDR3 nucleotides are TGTGCCAGCAGCTTTGAGCAGGGCTATCAGCCCCAGCTTTTT. Protein sequence: CASSFEQGYQPQLF. The chain joins TRBV7-2 to TRBJ1-5, with D maybe TRBD1 (5 bases). Germline CDR1 SGHTA, CDR2 FQGNSA. CDR3 length: 14 amino acids.

Ten or more counts support this clonotype. J is TRBJ2-1 and V is TRBV5-1, with D possibly called TRBD1 or TRBD2 (5 bases each). Germline V gene lookup returns CDR1 SGHRS and CDR2 YFSETQ. The CDR3 has 17 amino acids. Trimming left V 0 bases short and J 2 bases short, with 15 bases between. The CDR3 region has the DNA TGCGCCAGCAGCTTGGTGTCCGGGGCGGCTACCTACAATGAGCAGTTCTTC. This gives the protein CASSLVSGAATYNEQFF.

In its sample, this clonotype was seen many times. The rearrangement links TRBV28 to TRBJ1-2; D remains ambiguous. This CDR3 has 12 residues. Germline CDR1 MDHEN, CDR2 SYDVKM. V lost 8 bases and J lost 5, with 12 bases in between. This CDR3 reads CASSISFYGYTF. The CDR3 DNA follows: TGTGCCAGCTCGATCAGCTTTTATGGCTACACCTTC.

The sample holds many counts of this clonotype. The chain joins TRBV20-1 to TRBJ1-5, with D uncertain. This CDR3 region has 13 residues. CDR1 is DFQATT and CDR2 is SNEGSKA in the germline V gene (reference sequence). The germline V and J ends were trimmed by 1 base and 7 bases, with 11 bases remaining between them. The CDR3 region has the DNA TGCAGTGCTAGAGCAACCCACCGACAGCCCCAGCATTTT. Amino acid sequence: CSARATHRQPQHF.

This clonotype was detected ten times or more. The chain uses TRBV7-2 and TRBJ2-1; D might be TRBD2 (5 bases). Germline V gene data show CDR1 as SGHTA and CDR2 as FQGNSA. There are 12 residues in the CDR3. V was clipped by 5 bases and J by 7 bases, with 9 bases between them. CDR3 in DNA: TGTGCCAGCAGCCCGCGGACTAATGAGCAGTTCTTC. It codes for CASSPRTNEQFF.

The rearrangement links TRBV20-1 to TRBJ2-7; TRBD1 agrees at 9 bases. The CDR3 has 13 amino acids. J was trimmed by 5 bases and V by 1 base; bases with no gene match: 3. The germline CDR1 and CDR2 sequences are DFQATT and SNEGSKA (reference sequence). As DNA, the CDR3 is TGCAGTGCTAGAGGGGACAGGGACGACGAGCAGTACTTC. This gives the protein CSARGDRDDEQYF.

This clonotype was detected many times. J is TRBJ2-5 and V is TRBV5-1, with D perhaps matching TRBD2 (5 bases). CDR1 is SGHRS and CDR2 is YFSETQ in the germline V gene. CDR3 length: 14 amino acids. Trimming took off 4 bases at V and 2 bases at J, with 12 bases between the two ends. DNA of the CDR3: TGCGCCAGCAGCAACCAGCGCGGGCAAGAGACCCAGTACTTC. Translation: CASSNQRGQETQYF.

The chain is built from TRBV6-5 and TRBJ2-5, with 10 bases lining up with TRBD1. Germline V gene sequence: CDR1 MNHEY, CDR2 SVGAGI. V was clipped by 7 bases and J by 5 bases; unmatched bases: 7. The CDR3 has 14 residues. The CDR3 DNA sequence: TGTGCCAGCACTTCGACAGGGGGCTATGAGACCCAGTACTTC. Its translation is CASTSTGGYETQYF.

The sample holds many counts of this clonotype. The chain combines TRBV5-1 with TRBJ1-2, with D unresolved. This CDR3 contains 13 residues. CDR1 is SGHRS and CDR2 is YFSETQ in the germline V gene. The V end lost 2 bases, the J end lost 7 bases, and 12 bases lay between the germline ends. This chain's CDR3 is CASSFGEVPGYTF. The DNA for the CDR3 is TGCGCCAGCAGCTTCGGGGAAGTCCCTGGCTACACCTTC.